This T cell receptor beta chain was documented in a study of blood T cell repertoires in COVID-19. Study context: COVID-19 samples collected from the United States, Italy and Spain covered acute and convalescent phases.

Germline CDR1 and CDR2: SGHNT and YYREEE (reference sequence). Trimming took 4 bases from V and 9 from J, leaving 11 bases between them. CDR3 length: 13 residues. Data came from immunoSEQ multiplex PCR; TCRdb stores just in-frame clones and leaves some out. The sample lists some 150,000 clones; more than 85% were seen once. The TCR originated in a man in his 60s with active or convalescent COVID-19. V and J are TRBV5-4 and TRBJ1-6, with D uncertain. The sample comprised peripheral blood. DNA of the CDR3: TGTGCCAGCAGCCCGGAGGGCTCTTCACCCCTCCACTTT. As protein: CASSPEGSSPLHF.